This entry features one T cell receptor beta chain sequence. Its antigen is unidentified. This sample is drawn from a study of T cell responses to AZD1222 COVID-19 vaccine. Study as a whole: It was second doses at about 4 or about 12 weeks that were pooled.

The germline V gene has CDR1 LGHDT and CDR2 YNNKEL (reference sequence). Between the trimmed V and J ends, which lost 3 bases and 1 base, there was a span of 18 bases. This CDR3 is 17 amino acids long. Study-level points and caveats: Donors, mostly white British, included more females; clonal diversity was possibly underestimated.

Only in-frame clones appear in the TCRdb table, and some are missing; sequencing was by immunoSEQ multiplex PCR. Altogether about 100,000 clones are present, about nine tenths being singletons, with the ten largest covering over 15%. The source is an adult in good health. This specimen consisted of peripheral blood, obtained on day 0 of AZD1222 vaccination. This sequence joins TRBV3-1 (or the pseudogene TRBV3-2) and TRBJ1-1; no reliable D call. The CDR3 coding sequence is TGTGCCAGCAGCCACGTAGTGATCTACAAGCCGAACACTGAAGCTTTCTTT. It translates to CASSHVVIYKPNTEAFF.